The rows below give T cell receptor beta chains drawn from one sample of a study of CD8+ T cells in alopecia areata. Some clones are missing from TCRdb's copy, which holds only in-frame ones; the method was immunoSEQ multiplex PCR. The sample lists tens of thousands of clones, about 80% occurring once. The sequencing sample was made of NKG2D-low CD8+ T cells sorted from blood. These receptors were obtained from a human donor with alopecia areata. The CDR3 runs from the conserved cysteine through the conserved F or W. The D gene is left open where the match is weak. Where a row states a size, it is once, few, many or the class of an expanded clone; other rows omit it.

TRBJ2-5,.,TRBD2,TRBV2,CASSDQGLAGDETQYF,TGTGCCAGCAGCGATCAGGGACTAGCGGGAGACGAGACCCAGTACTTC
TRBJ2-1,.,.,TRBV7-2,CASSLELGGYNEQFF,TGTGCCAGCAGCTTAGAGCTCGGGGGATACAATGAGCAGTTCTTC
TRBJ2-7,few,.,TRBV9,CASSVGVSYEQYF,TGTGCCAGCAGCGTTGGAGTCTCCTACGAGCAGTACTTC
TRBJ2-5,.,.,TRBV11-2,CASSFSGVQETQYF,TGTGCCAGCAGCTTTTCCGGAGTTCAAGAGACCCAGTACTTC
TRBJ2-7,.,.,TRBV25-1,CASEFQSTYEQYF,TGTGCCAGCGAATTCCAGTCAACCTACGAGCAGTACTTC
TRBJ1-2,few,.,TRBV13,CASSLEQDPSYGYTF,TGTGCCAGCAGCTTAGAGCAGGACCCCTCTTATGGCTACACCTTC
TRBJ2-7,.,.,TRBV18,CASSPGESYEQYF,TGTGCCAGCTCACCGGGGGAATCCTACGAGCAGTACTTC
TRBJ2-3,.,.,TRBV29-1,CSVVWGATDTQYF,TGCAGCGTTGTGTGGGGCGCCACAGATACGCAGTATTTT
TRBJ1-1,.,.,TRBV29-1,CSVDVRELSTEAFF,TGCAGCGTTGACGTCAGGGAACTTTCTACTGAAGCTTTCTTT
TRBJ1-4,.,TRBD1,TRBV30,CAWSTSFGTGGEKLFF,TGTGCCTGGAGTACCAGTTTCGGGACAGGGGGGGAAAAACTGTTTTTT
TRBJ2-6,.,.,TRBV4-2,CASSQERDSGANVLTF,TGTGCCAGCAGCCAAGAACGGGACTCTGGGGCCAACGTCCTGACTTTC
TRBJ2-5,once,.,TRBV5-6,CASSALHGDTYQETQYF,TGTGCCAGCAGCGCCCTACATGGGGACACTTACCAAGAGACCCAGTACTTC
TRBJ2-7,.,.,TRBV4-1,CASSQGGGTYEQYF,TGCGCCAGCAGCCAAGGAGGAGGGACCTACGAGCAGTACTTC
TRBJ2-7,.,.,TRBV5-6,CASSTFSREQYF,TGTGCCAGCAGCACATTCTCGCGCGAGCAGTACTTC
TRBJ1-1,.,.,TRBV9,CASSSRGLLNTEAFF,TGTGCCAGCAGCTCTAGAGGACTCCTGAACACTGAAGCTTTCTTT
TRBJ1-1,.,.,TRBV4-2,CASSHGQPEAFF,TGTGCCAGCAGCCACGGACAGCCCGAGGCTTTCTTT
TRBJ1-1,once,.,TRBV13,CASSSEMNTEAFF,TGTGCCAGCAGCTCGGAAATGAACACTGAAGCTTTCTTT
TRBJ1-1,few,.,TRBV14,CASSQSQGNTEAFF,TGTGCCAGCAGCCAATCACAGGGGAACACTGAAGCTTTCTTT
TRBJ2-7,few,.,TRBV4-1,CASSQVSDEQYF,TGCGCCAGCAGCCAAGTGTCGGACGAGCAGTACTTC
TRBJ2-5,few,.,TRBV7-2,CASSGLAPQETQYF,TGTGCCAGCAGCGGTCTAGCGCCGCAAGAGACCCAGTACTTC
TRBJ2-1,.,.,TRBV29-1,CSAPQGSSYNEQFF,TGCAGCGCCCCACAGGGAAGCTCCTACAATGAGCAGTTCTTC
TRBJ2-3,few,TRBD2,TRBV7-9,CASSLRTSEITDTQYF,TGTGCCAGCAGCTTGAGGACTAGCGAGATCACAGATACGCAGTATTTT
TRBJ1-3,.,.,TRBV29-1,CSARDSGNTIYF,TGCAGCGCCCGGGACTCTGGAAACACCATATATTTT
TRBJ1-3,.,.,TRBV25-1,CASSESETAAFGNTIYF,TGTGCCAGCAGTGAATCAGAGACAGCTGCCTTTGGAAACACCATATATTTT
TRBJ2-1,once,.,TRBV29-1,CSVTTGEQFF,TGCAGCGTAACGACAGGAGAGCAGTTCTTC
TRBJ2-7,once,TRBD1,TRBV29-1,CSADTGTGPYEQYF,TGCAGCGCCGATACCGGGACAGGTCCCTACGAGCAGTACTTC
TRBJ2-1,.,.,TRBV10-3,CAISANINEQFF,TGTGCCATCAGTGCCAATATCAATGAGCAGTTCTTC
TRBJ2-1,once,.,TRBV10-3,CAISVPQRANEQFF,TGTGCCATCAGTGTCCCGCAGCGTGCCAATGAGCAGTTCTTC
TRBJ2-3,few,.,TRBV14,CASSHLNPDTQYF,TGTGCCAGCAGCCATCTTAACCCAGATACGCAGTATTTT
TRBJ1-4,.,.,TRBV25-1,CASSEEAPGEKLFF,TGTGCCAGCAGTGAAGAAGCCCCCGGTGAAAAACTGTTTTTT
TRBJ2-3,.,TRBD1,TRBV29-1,CSVVGTGRTDTQYF,TGCAGCGTTGTAGGGACAGGGAGAACAGATACGCAGTATTTT
TRBJ2-5,few,.,TRBV18,CASSPQAPETQYF,TGTGCCAGCTCACCACAAGCCCCGGAGACCCAGTACTTC
TRBJ2-3,.,TRBD1,TRBV29-1,CSVSYRTGGLDTQYF,TGCAGCGTTTCTTACCGGACAGGGGGATTAGATACGCAGTATTTT
TRBJ2-1,.,.,TRBV29-1,CSVLQVYEQFF,TGCAGCGTCCTTCAGGTTTATGAGCAGTTCTTC
TRBJ2-5,.,.,TRBV29-1,CSVPRGGETQYF,TGCAGCGTACCTAGGGGAGGAGAGACCCAGTACTTC
TRBJ2-1,.,.,TRBV7-9,CAIQELGTEQFF,TGTGCCATCCAGGAGCTCGGGACGGAGCAGTTCTTC
TRBJ2-4,.,TRBD2,TRBV4-3,CASSQDSGSGAKNIQYF,TGCGCCAGCAGCCAAGATAGCGGGTCGGGTGCCAAAAACATTCAGTACTTC
TRBJ2-5,.,.,TRBV2,CASRHQETQYF,TGTGCCAGCAGACATCAAGAGACCCAGTACTTC
TRBJ2-1,.,.,TRBV27,CASSSPDFPNEQFF,TGTGCCAGCAGTTCCCCCGACTTTCCCAATGAGCAGTTCTTC
TRBJ2-3,.,TRBD1,TRBV2,CASIDRGYADTQYF,TGTGCCAGCATAGACAGGGGGTACGCAGATACGCAGTATTTT
TRBJ2-3,.,.,TRBV5-4,CASSDPQGRTDTQYF,TGTGCCAGCAGCGACCCCCAAGGGAGGACAGATACGCAGTATTTT